The 23 T cell receptor beta chains given below trace back to one sample, sequenced in a study of early T cells in non-severe SARS-CoV-2 infection. TCRdb independently ran MiXCR on the 5' RACE reads; one entry per CDR3 protein. Of more than 55,000 distinct CDR3 sequences in the sample, around 9% were seen once. Sample: whole blood. These TCRs come from an adult who was a healthcare worker with PCR-confirmed SARS-CoV-2 infection or an uninfected control (not recorded which).

Notes on this clonotype: At one end the junction does not follow the germline gene, possibly because of a read error. The rearrangement joins TRBV6-5 to TRBJ1-6; perhaps TRBD1 as D (6 bases). The CDR3 has 16 residues. CDR1 and CDR2 from the germline V gene are MNHEY and SVGAGI. For the CDR3, the DNA is TGTGCCAGCAGTTACGACAGGAGCAGATATAGTTCACCCCTCCACTTT. Translation: CASSYDRSRYSSPLHF.

This clonotype has ten or more counts. The CDR3 bases are TGTGCCACCCTGGGAAACACCGGGGAGCTGTTTTTT. Amino acids: CATLGNTGELFF. V gene TRBV7-7 combines with J gene TRBJ2-2, with D unresolved. The germline V and J ends were trimmed by 10 bases and 2 bases, with 8 bases remaining between them. From germline, CDR1 is SSHAT and CDR2 FNYEAQ (reference sequence). The CDR3 has 12 amino acids.

V gene TRBV7-2 combines with J gene TRBJ2-1; 8 nucleotides match TRBD2. V shed 2 bases and J 6 bases; nucleotides not matched to a gene: 6. The CDR3 totals 15 residues. From germline, CDR1 is SGHTA and CDR2 FQGNSA. Written as DNA, the CDR3 is TGTGCCAGCAGCTTAAGCCCGGGAGGGTTCAATGAGCAGTTCTTC. Translating gives CASSLSPGGFNEQFF. Full variable domain (missing parts from reference TRBV7-2 and TRBJ2-1): GAGVSQSPSNKVTEKGKDVELRCDPISGHTALYWYRQSLGQGLEFLIYFQGNSAPDKSGLPSDRFSAERTGGSVSTLTIQRTQQEDSAVYLCASSLSPGGFNEQFFGPGTRLTVL.

This clonotype was picked up a small number of times. The CDR3 DNA reads TGTGCCAGCAGCCAAGTTTCAGGCCTAAGAACAGATACGCAGTATTTT. Translation: CASSQVSGLRTDTQYF. The chain links TRBV14 to TRBJ2-3; D remains unclear. Per germline, CDR1 SGHDN and CDR2 FVKESK. This CDR3 region has 16 residues. V was trimmed by 1 base and J by 3 bases, leaving 14 bases between them.

This clonotype came up a few times. The chain couples TRBV20-1 to TRBJ2-3, with 16 bases identical to TRBD2. V was clipped by 6 bases and J by 4 bases; unmatched bases: 7. Germline V gene sequence: CDR1 DFQATT, CDR2 SNEGSKA (reference sequence). This CDR3 region has 16 residues. The CDR3 region has the DNA TGCAGTGCAGCGGGACTAGCGGGAGGGAGGGCAGATACGCAGTATTTT. It encodes CSAAGLAGGRADTQYF.

This clonotype occurred many times. This chain links TRBV2 with TRBJ2-7, with 9 positions matching TRBD1. Germline loops: CDR1 SNHLY, CDR2 FYNNEI. V shed 7 bases and J 3 bases; nucleotides not matched to a gene: 4. The CDR3 sequence is 13 residues long. The CDR3 DNA reads TGTGCCAGCACCGAGACAGGGGGCTACGAGCAGTACTTC. Protein: CASTETGGYEQYF.

There are many counts of this clonotype. This chain links TRBV28 with TRBJ2-7; D is possibly TRBD1 (5 bases). This CDR3 has 13 residues. Germline V gene sequence: CDR1 MDHEN, CDR2 SYDVKM. V was clipped by 6 bases and J by 0 bases, with 9 bases between them. The CDR3 loop is CASRIDSSYEQYF. Written as DNA, the CDR3 is TGTGCCAGCAGGATAGACAGCTCCTACGAGCAGTACTTC. Using reference TRBV28 and TRBJ2-7 for the parts outside the CDR3, the full variable domain is DVKVTQSSRYLVKRTGEKVFLECVQDMDHENMFWYRQDPGLGLRLIYFSYDVKMKEKGDIPEGYSVSREKKERFSLILESASTNQTSMYLCASRIDSSYEQYFGPGTRLTVT.

The rearrangement uses TRBV28 and TRBJ2-5; 10 bases line up with TRBD2. The J segment lost 3 bases and the V segment lost 4 bases, leaving 5 bases of the junction unmatched. CDR1 and CDR2 from the germline V gene are MDHEN and SYDVKM. CDR3 size: 15 residues. The CDR3 DNA reads as TGTGCCAGCAGTTCCTCCGGGACTAGCGAAGAGACCCAGTACTTC. It encodes CASSSSGTSEETQYF.

The chain has TRBV6-5 and TRBJ2-1; TRBD2 matches 7 bases. The germline gives CDR1 MNHEY, CDR2 SVGAGI. The ends lost 6 bases at V and 0 bases at J; junction bases unmatched: 8. The CDR3 sequence is 16 residues long. The CDR3 region is CASSPSSGFSYNEQFF. The CDR3 nucleotides are TGTGCCAGCAGCCCCTCTAGCGGCTTCTCCTACAATGAGCAGTTCTTC.

At least ten counts were recorded for this clonotype. DNA for the CDR3: TGTGCCAGCAGCTTCGGGGTAGCGGCCGAGCAGTACTTC. It specifies CASSFGVAAEQYF. The J gene is TRBJ2-7, the V gene TRBV11-3, with D possibly TRBD2 on 6 matching bases. V lost 3 bases and J lost 6, with 12 bases in between. The germline CDR1 and CDR2 sequences are SGHNT and YENEEA. The CDR3 length is 13 residues.

This clonotype was observed a handful of times. The V and J genes are TRBV7-2 and TRBJ2-3, with unresolved D. The CDR3 sequence is 13 residues long. Per the germline V gene, CDR1 is SGHTA and CDR2 is FQGNSA. V lost 8 bases to trimming and J lost 2 bases, with 11 bases between them. The CDR3 reads CASGMWPTDTQYF. CDR3 DNA sequence: TGTGCCAGCGGGATGTGGCCCACAGATACGCAGTATTTT. Full variable domain (remainder filled in from reference TRBV7-2 and TRBJ2-3): GAGVSQSPSNKVTEKGKDVELRCDPISGHTALYWYRQSLGQGLEFLIYFQGNSAPDKSGLPSDRFSAERTGGSVSTLTIQRTQQEDSAVYLCASGMWPTDTQYFGPGTRLTVL.

In this sample, this clonotype turned up many times. The chain couples TRBV20-1 to TRBJ1-2; 7 bases agree with TRBD1. Germline CDR1 DFQATT, CDR2 SNEGSKA (reference sequence). Trimming took 4 bases from V and 4 from J; bases not matched to a gene: 9. The CDR3 covers 14 residues. The CDR3 loop reads CSAIFRDSRYGYTF. For the CDR3, the DNA is TGCAGTGCTATTTTTCGGGACAGTCGCTATGGCTACACCTTC.

In its sample, this clonotype was seen many times. The chain carries TRBV12-3 or TRBV12-4 and TRBJ2-1; 8 nucleotides agree with TRBD2. The CDR3 runs 15 residues. V lost 6 bases to trimming and J lost 5 bases; unmatched junction nucleotides: 9. CDR3 coding DNA: TGTGCCAGCAGCCCTTGGGTAGCGGGGAACAATGAGCAGTTCTTC. Its protein product is CASSPWVAGNNEQFF.

The V and J genes are TRBV5-1 and TRBJ2-2; tentatively, D is TRBD1 or TRBD2 (6 bases each). V shed 2 bases and J shed 1 base, with 9 bases lying between them. The germline V gene encodes CDR1 SGHRS and CDR2 YFSETQ. CDR3 size: 15 residues. The CDR3 loop reads CASSLRGVNTGELFF. CDR3 coding DNA: TGCGCCAGCAGCTTAAGGGGGGTGAACACCGGGGAGCTGTTTTTT.

The CDR3 loop reads CASSYSQITTEQFF. The CDR3 DNA reads as TGTGCCAGCAGTTACTCCCAGATCACAACTGAGCAGTTCTTC. The chain is built from TRBV6-5 and TRBJ2-1; D gene uncertain. V lost 0 bases, J lost 9 bases, and 12 bases lay in between. The germline gives CDR1 MNHEY, CDR2 SVGAGI. The CDR3 is 14 amino acids.

The chain has TRBV3-1 and TRBJ1-1; D gene unclear. The CDR3 has 13 amino acids. CDR1 LGHDT and CDR2 YNNKEL come from the germline V gene (reference sequence). Deletions cut 7 bases from V and 0 bases from J, with 9 bases between. The CDR3 nucleotides are TGTGCCAGCACCACGGACCTGAACACTGAAGCTTTCTTT. Amino acid sequence: CASTTDLNTEAFF.

In its sample, this clonotype was seen a few times. Sequence at one end of the junction differs from germline and may be a read error. V and J are TRBV6-6 and TRBJ2-4; TRBD1 might be the D (6 bases). The length of the CDR3 is 15 residues. From germline, CDR1 is MNHNY and CDR2 SVGAGI (reference sequence). The chain's CDR3 is CASSYQGLAKNIQYF. In DNA form, the CDR3 reads TGCGCCAGCAGTTACCAGGGGTTAGCCAAAAACATTCAGTACTTC.

This clonotype was counted a few times. This sequence joins TRBV7-2 and TRBJ2-3; D remains ambiguous. The V gene's germline CDR1 is SGHTA and CDR2 FQGNSA. V was pared by 2 bases and J by 1 base, with 10 bases between. The CDR3 length is 15 residues. The CDR3 nucleotides are TGTGCCAGCAGCTTAATTGGTGTTCGCACAGATACGCAGTATTTT. Translating gives CASSLIGVRTDTQYF.

This clonotype occurred many times. The chain joins TRBV28 to TRBJ2-5; 9 nucleotides align to TRBD1. Germline trimming cut 6 bases from V and 4 bases from J; bases unmatched to any gene: 9. The CDR3 runs 15 residues. CDR1 is MDHEN and CDR2 is SYDVKM in the germline V gene. This chain's CDR3 is CASRSNRGLRETQYF. In nucleotides, the CDR3 is TGTGCCAGCAGATCCAACAGGGGGCTAAGAGAGACCCAGTACTTC.

This clonotype was counted at least ten times. The gene calls are TRBV6-2 or TRBV6-3 and TRBJ1-1; 10 bases fit TRBD1. This CDR3 is 15 amino acids long. The trim removed 6 bases at V and 11 bases at J, leaving 15 bases unmatched. The V gene's germline CDR1 is MNHEY and CDR2 SVGEGT. CDR3 residues: CASSPTNTGQGEAFF. The CDR3 nucleotides are TGTGCCAGCAGCCCAACCAACACCGGACAGGGGGAGGCTTTCTTT.

This clonotype was seen more than once but under ten times. The V gene is TRBV7-9, the J gene TRBJ2-1; 10 positions agree with TRBD1. Germline CDR1 is SEHNR and CDR2 is FQNEAQ (reference sequence). This CDR3 comprises 14 residues. Losses at the gene ends were 5 bases for V and 6 bases for J; bases not matched to a gene: 4. The CDR3 here is CASSIRTGGNEQFF. CDR3 in DNA: TGTGCCAGCAGCATCCGGACAGGGGGCAATGAGCAGTTCTTC.

This clonotype came up a few times. The CDR3 DNA follows: TGTGCCAGCAGTTTAGGAAAGGGCGGGTTGAACTACAATGAGCAGTTCTTC. Translated: CASSLGKGGLNYNEQFF. The chain carries TRBV27 and TRBJ2-1; D is perhaps TRBD2 (5 bases). Germline CDR1 MNHEY, CDR2 SMNVEV (reference sequence). The CDR3 has 17 amino acids. V was trimmed by 2 bases and J by 3 bases, leaving 17 bases between them.

The chain is built from TRBV28 and TRBJ2-1; tentatively, D is TRBD2 (6 bases). Trimming cost V 6 bases and J 3 bases, with 21 bases left between them. The CDR3 is made up of 17 amino acids. Germline V gene sequence: CDR1 MDHEN, CDR2 SYDVKM. The CDR3 bases are TGTGCCAGCAGGGGAGGAACAGGATGGGCTGGCTACAATGAGCAGTTCTTC. It yields the protein CASRGGTGWAGYNEQFF.